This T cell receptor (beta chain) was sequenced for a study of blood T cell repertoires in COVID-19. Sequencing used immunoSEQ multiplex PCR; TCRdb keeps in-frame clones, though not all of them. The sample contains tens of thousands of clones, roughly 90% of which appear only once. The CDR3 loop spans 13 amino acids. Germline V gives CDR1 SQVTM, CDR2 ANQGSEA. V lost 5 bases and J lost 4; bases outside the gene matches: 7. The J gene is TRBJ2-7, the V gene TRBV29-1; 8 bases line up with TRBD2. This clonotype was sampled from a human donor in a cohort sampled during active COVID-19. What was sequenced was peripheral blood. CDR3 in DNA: TGCAGCGTTTTAGGACTAGCAGTATACGAGCAGTACTTC. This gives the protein CSVLGLAVYEQYF.